This TCR beta chain derives from a study of cytomegalovirus exposure and HLA in healthy donors. For the study at large: The 120 or so validation repertoires used a platform that matched the one used for the roughly 700 first-cohort repertoires, as a later analysis reported. Points from the study as a whole: A few of the chains that were CMV-associated were confirmed in vitro to be specific for CMV antigens.

Profiling relied on immunoSEQ multiplex PCR, and the TCRdb table lists in-frame clones only, not all of them. Of about 360,000 clones in the sample, roughly 88% were seen once. In the case of this clone: The antigen is undetermined.

The J segment lost 4 bases and the V segment lost 4 bases, leaving 1 base of the junction unmatched. The CDR3 has 13 residues. Germline CDR1 reads MNHEY; CDR2 reads SMNVEV (reference sequence). This clonotype originated in a woman between 18 and 30 years old in good health and CMV-seronegative. The V and J genes are TRBV27 and TRBJ2-3; 8 bases align to TRBD2. The sample comprised PBMCs. CDR3 DNA sequence: TGTGCCAGCAGTTATAGCGGGGCAGATACGCAGTATTTT. It yields the protein CASSYSGADTQYF.